This TCR beta chain was documented in a study of T cell clonotyping in hematopoietic cell transplantation. The method was immunoSEQ multiplex PCR; TCRdb's version includes in-frame clones alone and lacks a portion of them. Of thousands of clones in the sample, 37% were seen once. Germline assignment: CDR1 GTSNPN and CDR2 SVGIG (reference sequence). After removal of 4 bases from V and 5 bases from J, the junction contained 3 bases not matched to a gene. This CDR3 contains 12 residues. This rearrangement joins TRBV30 to TRBJ2-5; 8 nucleotides line up with TRBD2. This TCR came from a female patient in her 60s who had an allogeneic stem cell transplant, so the T cells may come from the graft donor. Some clones in this sample may be carry-over from other donors' samples. The specimen was peripheral blood mononuclear cells, collected 30 days after allogeneic stem cell transplant. The CDR3 spells CAWMSGGETQYF. For the CDR3, the DNA is TGTGCCTGGATGTCGGGAGGGGAGACCCAGTACTTC. The full variable domain, in which reference TRBV30 and TRBJ2-5 provide the parts outside the CDR3, is SQTIHQWPATLVQPVGSPLSLECTVEGTSNPNLYWYRQAAGRGLQLLFYSVGIGQISSEVPQNLSASRPQDRQFILSSKKLLLSDSGFYLCAWMSGGETQYFGPGTRLLVL.